The source of this T cell receptor (beta chain) is a study of read filtering for tumor transcriptome and immune sequencing. General study results and limits: The sorted CD138-negative fraction was a mixed bone marrow immune population, not purified T cells. Correlation between methods rose after single-read clonotypes were removed.

Trimming at V came to 7 bases and at J to 1 base, leaving 7 bases not matched to a gene. The CDR3 is made up of 13 amino acids. Germline CDR1 SQVTM, CDR2 ANQGSEA. Many counts were recorded for this clonotype. Antigen: not known. From roughly 390 ng of RNA, a library with molecular barcoded alpha/delta and beta/gamma adaptors was made. TCRdb re-called the reads through MiXCR, storing one row per CDR3 protein. Found here are 40,000 or so distinct CDR3 sequences, approximately 14% of them singletons; the top ten hold around 6.5%. The receptor was derived from a donor aged 40 or over with multiple myeloma. The material sequenced was a population of CD138-negative cells sorted from bone marrow. The rearrangement joins TRBV29-1 to TRBJ2-7, with 7 bases that match TRBD1. The CDR3 bases are TGCAGCGCCCGCCGGGACAGTTCCTACGAGCAGTACTTC. This gives the protein CSARRDSSYEQYF.